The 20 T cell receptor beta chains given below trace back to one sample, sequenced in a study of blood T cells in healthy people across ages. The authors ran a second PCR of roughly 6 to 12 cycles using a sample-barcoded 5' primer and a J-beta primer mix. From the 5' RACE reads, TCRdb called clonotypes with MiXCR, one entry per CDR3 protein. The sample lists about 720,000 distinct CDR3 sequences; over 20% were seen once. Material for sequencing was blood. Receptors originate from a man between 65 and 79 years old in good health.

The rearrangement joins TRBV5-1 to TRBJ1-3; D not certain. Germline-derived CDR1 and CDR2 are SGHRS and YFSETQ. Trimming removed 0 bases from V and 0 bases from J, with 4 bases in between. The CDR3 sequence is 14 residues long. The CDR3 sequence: CASSLGHSGNTIYF. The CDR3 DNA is TGCGCCAGCAGCTTGGGACACTCTGGAAACACCATATATTTT.

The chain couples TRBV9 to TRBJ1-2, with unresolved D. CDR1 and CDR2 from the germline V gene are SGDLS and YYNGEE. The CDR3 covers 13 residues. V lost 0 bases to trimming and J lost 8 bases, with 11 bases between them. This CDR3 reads CASSVDGMRGYTF. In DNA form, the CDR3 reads TGTGCCAGCAGCGTAGACGGGATGAGGGGCTACACCTTC.

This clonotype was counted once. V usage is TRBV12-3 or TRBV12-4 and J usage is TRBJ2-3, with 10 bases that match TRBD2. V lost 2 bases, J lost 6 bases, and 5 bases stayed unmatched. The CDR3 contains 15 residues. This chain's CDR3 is CASSLSGRAEDTQYF. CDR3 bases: TGTGCCAGCAGTTTAAGCGGGAGGGCCGAGGATACGCAGTATTTT.

The CDR3 DNA reads TGTGCCAGCAGCTTAACCGGACTAGCGCTAAACAATGAGCAGTTCTTC. Encoded protein: CASSLTGLALNNEQFF. The rearrangement links TRBV7-3 to TRBJ2-1, with 9 bases lining up with TRBD2. The germline gives CDR1 SGHTA, CDR2 FQGTGA. After removal of 0 bases from V and 5 bases from J, the junction contained 5 bases not matched to a gene. This CDR3 comprises 16 residues.

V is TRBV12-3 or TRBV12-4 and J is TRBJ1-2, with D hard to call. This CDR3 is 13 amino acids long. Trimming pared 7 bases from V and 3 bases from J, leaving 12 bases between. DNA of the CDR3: TGTGCCAGCACCAAAGGCAAGGACTATGGCTACACCTTC. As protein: CASTKGKDYGYTF.

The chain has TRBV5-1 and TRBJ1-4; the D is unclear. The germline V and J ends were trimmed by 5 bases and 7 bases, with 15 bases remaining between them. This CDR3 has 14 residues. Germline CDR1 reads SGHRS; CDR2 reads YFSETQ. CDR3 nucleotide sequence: TGCGCCAGCAGTCGCGTAGGGTCGGGTGAAAAACTGTTTTTT. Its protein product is CASSRVGSGEKLFF.

Written as DNA, the CDR3 is TGTGCCAGCAGTTTAGGCGACAGGGGGCACCCAGATACGCAGTATTTT. It codes for CASSLGDRGHPDTQYF. The chain recombines TRBV28 with TRBJ2-3; 10 bases line up with TRBD1. The CDR3 has 16 residues. The V gene end was trimmed by 2 bases and the J gene end by 4 bases; junction bases not matched to a gene: 6. Germline values: CDR1 MDHEN, CDR2 SYDVKM.

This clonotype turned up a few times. The CDR3 DNA sequence: TGTGCCAGCAGTTACGGGCAGGGATACACTGAAGCTTTCTTT. Protein sequence: CASSYGQGYTEAFF. This chain links TRBV6-6 with TRBJ1-1, with D maybe TRBD1 (5 bases). From germline, CDR1 is MNHNY and CDR2 SVGAGI (reference sequence). CDR3 length: 14 amino acids. Trimming shortened V by 2 bases and J by 3 bases, and 10 bases separated the two germline ends.

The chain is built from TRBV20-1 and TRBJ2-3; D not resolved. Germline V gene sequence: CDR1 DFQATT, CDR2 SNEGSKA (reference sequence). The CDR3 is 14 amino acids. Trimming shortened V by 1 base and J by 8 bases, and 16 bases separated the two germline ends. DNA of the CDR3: TGCAGTGCTAGAGCAGTCGGGCACGACCGTACGCAGTATTTT. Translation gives CSARAVGHDRTQYF.

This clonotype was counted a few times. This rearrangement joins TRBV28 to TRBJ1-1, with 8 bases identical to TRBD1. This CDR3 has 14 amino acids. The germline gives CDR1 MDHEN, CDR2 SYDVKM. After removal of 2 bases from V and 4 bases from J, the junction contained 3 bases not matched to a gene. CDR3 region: CASSLHRGVTEAFF. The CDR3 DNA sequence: TGTGCCAGCAGTTTACACAGGGGGGTCACTGAAGCTTTCTTT.

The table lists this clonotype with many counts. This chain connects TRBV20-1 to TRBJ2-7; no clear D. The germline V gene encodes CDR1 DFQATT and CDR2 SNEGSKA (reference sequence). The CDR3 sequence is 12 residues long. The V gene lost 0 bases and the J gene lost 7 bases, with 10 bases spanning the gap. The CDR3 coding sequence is TGCAGTGCTAGAGATCTTAGGGTAGAGCAGTACGTC. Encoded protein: CSARDLRVEQYV.

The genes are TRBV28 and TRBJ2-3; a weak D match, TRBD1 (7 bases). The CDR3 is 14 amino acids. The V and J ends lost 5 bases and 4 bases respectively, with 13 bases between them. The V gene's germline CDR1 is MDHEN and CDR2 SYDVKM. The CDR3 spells CASSTTGEADTQYF. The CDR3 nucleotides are TGTGCCAGCAGTACCACAGGGGAGGCAGATACGCAGTATTTT.

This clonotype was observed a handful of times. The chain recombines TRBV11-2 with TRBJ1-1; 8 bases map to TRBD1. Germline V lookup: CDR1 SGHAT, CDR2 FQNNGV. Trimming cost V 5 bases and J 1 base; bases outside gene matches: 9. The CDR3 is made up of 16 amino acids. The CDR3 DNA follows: TGTGCCAGCAGCCCTAGGACAGGGATGGCGAACACTGAAGCTTTCTTT. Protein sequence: CASSPRTGMANTEAFF.

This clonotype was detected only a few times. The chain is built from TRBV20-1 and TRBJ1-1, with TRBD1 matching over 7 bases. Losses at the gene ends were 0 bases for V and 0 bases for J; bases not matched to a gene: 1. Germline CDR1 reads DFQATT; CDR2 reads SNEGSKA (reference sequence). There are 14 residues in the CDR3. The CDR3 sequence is CSARETGLNTEAFF. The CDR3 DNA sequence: TGCAGTGCTAGAGAGACAGGGCTGAACACTGAAGCTTTCTTT.

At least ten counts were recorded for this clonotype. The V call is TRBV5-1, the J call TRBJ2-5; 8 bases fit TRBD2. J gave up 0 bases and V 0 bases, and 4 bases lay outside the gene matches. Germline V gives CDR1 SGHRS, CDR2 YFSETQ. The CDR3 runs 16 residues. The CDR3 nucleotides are TGCGCCAGCAGCTTGGATGCTAGCGGGCACCAAGAGACCCAGTACTTC. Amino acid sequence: CASSLDASGHQETQYF.

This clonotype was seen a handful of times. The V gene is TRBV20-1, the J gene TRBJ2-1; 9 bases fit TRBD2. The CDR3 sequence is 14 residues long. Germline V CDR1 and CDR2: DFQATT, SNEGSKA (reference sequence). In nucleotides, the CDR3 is TGCAGCGCGCAGCCGGGACTAGCTAAGGATGAGCAGTTCTTC. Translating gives CSAQPGLAKDEQFF.

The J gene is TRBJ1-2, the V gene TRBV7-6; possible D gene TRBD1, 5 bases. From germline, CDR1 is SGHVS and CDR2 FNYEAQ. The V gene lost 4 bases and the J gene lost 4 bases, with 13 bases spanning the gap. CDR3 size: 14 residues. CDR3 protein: CASSSPGGTYGYTF. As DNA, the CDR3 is TGTGCCAGCAGCTCCCCGGGTGGGACCTATGGCTACACCTTC.

The CDR3 sequence is CASSYSGLNIQYF. The CDR3, as DNA: TGTGCCAGCAGTTACTCAGGGTTAAATATTCAGTATTTT. The chain has TRBV6-5 and TRBJ2-3; D is ambiguous. The CDR3 totals 13 residues. With 0 bases removed from V and 12 bases from J, the gap between germline ends came to 13 bases. The germline CDR1 and CDR2 sequences are MNHEY and SVGAGI.

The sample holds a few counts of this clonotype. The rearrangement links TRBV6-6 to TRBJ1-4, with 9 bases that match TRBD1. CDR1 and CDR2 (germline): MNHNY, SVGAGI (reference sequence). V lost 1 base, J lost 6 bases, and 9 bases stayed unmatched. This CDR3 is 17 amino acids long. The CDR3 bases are TGTGCCAGCAGTTACTACTCAAGAACAGGGGGCTATGAAAAACTGTTTTTT. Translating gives CASSYYSRTGGYEKLFF.

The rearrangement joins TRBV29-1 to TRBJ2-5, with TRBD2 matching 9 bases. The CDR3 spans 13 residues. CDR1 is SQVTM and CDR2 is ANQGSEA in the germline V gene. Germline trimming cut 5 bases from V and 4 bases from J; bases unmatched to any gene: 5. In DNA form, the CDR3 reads TGCAGCGTTAAAGCGGGAGGTGCAGAGACCCAGTACTTC. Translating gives CSVKAGGAETQYF.